This note documents a single T cell receptor (beta chain) sequence. This CDR3 is built from 16 residues. The germline CDR1 and CDR2 sequences are MNHEY and SMNVEV (reference sequence). After removal of 3 bases from V and 1 base from J, the junction contained 8 bases not matched to a gene. This specimen comes from a study of cytomegalovirus exposure and HLA in healthy donors. Amplification used 60 Vbeta primers and 13 Jbeta primers. Generated by immunoSEQ multiplex PCR, the TCRdb table keeps only in-frame clones and is missing some. The sample lists 100,000 or so clones, about 85% occurring once. The gene calls are TRBV27 and TRBJ2-5; TRBD1 matches 7 bases. The TCR originated in a man aged 25 to 40 in good health and CMV-seronegative. Sequenced: PBMCs. The chain's CDR3 is CASSFSPDRSQETQYF. The CDR3 DNA follows: TGTGCCAGCAGTTTCTCCCCGGACAGGAGCCAAGAGACCCAGTACTTC.